This record concerns one T cell receptor beta chain sequence. Its antigen remains unidentified. Per-base qualities were not stored, and no clone one base away is much larger. The CDR3 covers 12 residues, taking in both the cysteine and the phenylalanine. The entry retains the CDR3 DNA only, 36 bases that are in frame from base 1. V drops 2 bases and J drops 3 bases, leaving 5 bases in between. The germline V gene gives CDR1 as ENHRY and CDR2 as SYGVKD. Library generation was performed with the immunoSEQ multiplex PCR assay. For the multiplex PCR, a mixture combining 60 forward primers for TCR Vbeta segments and 13 reverse primers for TCR Jbeta segments was used. The CDR3 region of rearranged TCR beta genes was amplified from genomic DNA by a multiplex PCR assay. Amplified TCR beta libraries were sequenced as 87-base-pair reads on the Illumina HiSeq System. The authors' analysis ran thus. A later analysis counted about 80 million unique TCR beta chains across the roughly 700 repertoires, and roughly 11 million of these chains were shared by at least two donors. A nearest-neighbor algorithm error-corrected the raw reads and collapsed the reads into unique sequences, merging closely related sequences to remove PCR and sequencing errors. To assign V, D and J gene segments, CDR3 sequences were aligned to IMGT reference sequences. For a sequence to be retained, a match of at least six nucleotides to both a V gene segment and a J gene segment was required. A rearrangement counted as productive if the CDR3 had no stop codons and remained in frame with V and J, and every other rearrangement counted as non-productive. CDR3 was defined according to IMGT convention as the region running from the second conserved V-encoded cysteine to the conserved J-encoded phenylalanine. The earlier analysis of a few hundred of the donors excluded sequences that lacked an unambiguous match to a single V gene segment. In an earlier analysis of 587 of the donors, a V segment was called functional when productive rearrangements were above 56.7%, and segregating when the standard deviation between donors exceeded 5%. A statistical classification framework was built for diagnosing cytomegalovirus status from the catalog of TCR beta chain sequences. In a later analysis, V and J genes were assigned by comparing TCR nucleotide sequences against IMGT/GENE-DB human TR gene sequences. Using the TCRdist pipeline, a later analysis assigned CDR3 sequences along with most-parsimonious VDJ recombination scenarios. In a later analysis, every TCR beta chain was defined by the combination of its CDR3 amino acid sequence and its V-gene family, and reads without a unique V-gene family were dropped. A later analysis removed several hundred highly shared, low-generation-probability nucleotide sequences to deal with suspected cross-contamination and a sequencing artifact. A later analysis calculated a clonal expansion index for each public chain from normalized within-repertoire ranks of inferred template counts. In a later analysis, generation probabilities were computed with a VDJ recombination model fitted to out-of-frame rearrangements, and the resulting probabilities were checked against IGoR. In a later analysis, TCR-TCR, TCR-HLA and TCR-CMV co-occurrence was scored with hypergeometric tests, and a repertoire-size bias correction was applied to TCR pairs. To estimate false discovery rates, a later analysis permuted the HLA or CMV assignments 20 times. In a later analysis, co-occurring TCRs were grouped using DBSCAN, with TCRdist sequence similarity added in when clustering inside HLA-allele-positive subsets. Repertoires with fewer than 30,000 or more than 120,000 public chains were left out of co-occurrence clustering, as were a handful of repertoires with anomalous nucleotide sharing. What TCRdb holds here is the immuneACCESS table cut down to in-frame rearrangements. Part of the clones is not present; checked against another copy, under half of the missing clones reflect an unresolved V gene, and the others are unexplained. That table supplies the V and J calls and clone size; D and trimming were determined from the DNA. The sample profile shows about 200,000 clones; around 80% of them were found once. The ten largest account for 4.4% of the sample.

This specimen belongs to a study of cytomegalovirus exposure and HLA in healthy donors (dated by TCRdb to about 2017). Describing the broader study: In an earlier analysis of some 610 of the donors, under 300 Gb of sequence data and 100 million or so unique TCR beta sequences from about 190 million T cells were reported. The study was designed to test whether signatures of past pathogen exposure could be identified by cataloging public T cell receptors. To decide whether each TCR beta V gene segment behaved as functional or pseudogenic, an earlier analysis of over 500 of the donors relied on high-throughput TCR beta sequencing. All discovery cohort repertoires had been generated using a single sequencing platform. Of the 398 genotyped donors, roughly 80% fell in the genetic ancestry cluster associated with self-reported Caucasian donors. Because of strong linkage in the cohort, roughly five DR-DQ haplotypes were treated as single units for association and clustering. HLA typing included class I and class II loci at four-digit resolution. In the later analysis, no new phenotypic data were used to find candidate immune exposures; instead, reliance was placed on TCR beta sequences and their occurrence across donors. To predict cytomegalovirus infection status, the study brought together high-throughput TCR immunosequencing, statistical association of individual TCRs with disease status, and machine learning. Donor age, sex, ethnicity and CMV serostatus were collected together with the repertoire data. In a later analysis, previously published TCR beta repertoires from 550 to 700 donors were re-analyzed and high-resolution HLA genotyping was added so that TCR occurrence patterns could be studied. An early release covering more than 500 HLA-typed donors comprised roughly 300 gigabases of sequencing data and 65 million to 100 million unique TCR sequences. Along with the roughly 610-subject first cohort, a separate validation cohort of over 90 different subjects was used. The T cell repertoires of roughly 660 subjects were profiled by immunosequencing and related to cytomegalovirus serostatus. Across 398 genotyped donors of the cohort, an average of about 240,000 unique TCR beta nucleotide sequences per donor were sequenced, and roughly 20% of those sequences were non-productive. The number of donors typed differed by locus, with 629-630 for A, B, C, DRB1 and DQB1, more than 500 for DQA1, 600 to 610 for DPA1, and some 450 for DPB1. A later genetic analysis used genome-wide SNP genotypes for 398 of the 666 donors, treating that subset as a discovery cohort. The full study reports these points: V-gene and J-gene trimming of TCR beta chains was associated with a missense DCLRE1C variant in a later genetic analysis, and the association was replicated in an independent cohort. Most TCR sequences were seen in very few donors, while some public TCRs were found in many individuals. Compared with equally common non-associated chains, HLA-associated TCR beta chains in a later analysis were more clonally expanded and had lower generation probabilities. Because some donors lacked HLA typing at each locus, the association tests relied only on the typed subset. Correlated functional status among segregating V segments might be attributable to linkage disequilibrium, but an unknown experimental factor could not be ruled out. Because counts were too low, seventeen rarely observed V segments, including chromosome 9 orphons, were excluded from the earlier analysis of around 590 of the donors. Because the 87-base-pair reads could not distinguish some IMGT-functional V segments, including TRBV6-2 and TRBV6-3, those segments were excluded. Three of the identified cytomegalovirus-associated TCR beta chains were confirmed in vitro to be specific for cytomegalovirus antigens. In the study, 150 to 200 TCR beta chains were listed as associated with cytomegalovirus. The sequencing pipeline was judged likely to have produced a cluster of highly shared sequence variants as a technical artifact. A further reported finding was that TCR beta sequences accurately predicted the HLA-A and HLA-B alleles for most subjects in the first cohort. In a later analysis, several top co-occurrence clusters were reported to appear linked to parvovirus B19, influenza, CMV and Epstein-Barr virus. At a false discovery rate of 0.05, a later analysis linked about 17,000 TCR beta sequences to specific HLA alleles. Cytomegalovirus status was reported to be diagnosed by the classifier with high specificity and sensitivity in both the original and validation cohorts. According to the authors, the approach could potentially be generalized to other disease states and immunological phenotypes. Roughly uniform sequencing depth across donors was assumed in presence/absence analyses, although this assumption may not hold. Compared with the 666-donor mean, donors in an Asian-associated ancestry cluster had fewer N-insertions in productive TCRs, according to a later genetic analysis. Broadly in line with IMGT annotations, most TCR beta V segments showed up in productive rearrangements about 87% or about 30% of the time in an earlier analysis of several hundred of the donors. For the cohort, immune exposure information was limited to CMV serostatus. According to a later analysis, TCR association rates differed among HLA loci, with DRB1 alleles showing the most associated TCRs and HLA-C alleles showing the fewest. Only TCR beta chains were sequenced in this cohort, and the absence of alpha or paired-chain data limited detectable features. Strong co-occurrence of HLA alleles, especially DR and DQ, made assigning TCR associations to individual alleles difficult. According to a later analysis, most CMV-associated TCR beta chains appeared to be HLA-restricted, and the HLA associations seemed to be driven largely by CMV exposure.

In total, just over 650 healthy bone marrow donors made up the cohort. All cohort members were sampled while nominally healthy, although unrecorded immune exposures were likely present. The donor was CMV seropositive and was included in the group of around 300 seropositive cohort members. Each donor provided a peripheral blood sample, and peripheral blood mononuclear cells were used for TCR beta sequencing. The Qiagen DNeasy Blood Extraction Kit was used to extract genomic DNA from the blood cell samples. The chain is assembled from TRBV10-3 and TRBJ2-7; the D gene is perhaps TRBD1, on 5 matching bases. Sequenced sample: PBMCs. The sequence was obtained from a woman aged 25 to 39 in good health and CMV-seropositive. The CDR3 region: CAISEDSYEQYF. Read as DNA, the sequence is TGTGCCATCAGTGAGGACAGCTACGAGCAGTACTTC.